Listed below are T cell receptor beta chains from one sample, sequenced in a study of blood T cell repertoires in COVID-19. This table comes from immunoSEQ multiplex PCR, and its TCRdb copy is limited to in-frame clones, with some not included. The repertoire holds around 200,000 clones, with about 83% as singletons. Sequenced input: peripheral blood. The receptors stem from a person aged 65 to 85 with COVID-19, enrolled during active disease. Both conserved end residues are part of each CDR3. The D gene is left open where the match is weak. The size entry is marked missing in some rows and otherwise reads once, few, many or a size class.

>.|.|TRBV5-1|TRBJ1-2
TGCGCCAGCAGCCCGGGGGGCCGACTGGGCGGCTACACCTTC
CASSPGGRLGGYTF
>.|.|TRBV11-1|TRBJ2-7
TGTGCCAGCAGCTTCGCGGACAGAGTGGGCGAGCAGTACTTC
CASSFADRVGEQYF
>.|.|TRBV7-2|TRBJ2-2
TGTGCCAGCAGCTTAATTCTCGGGGAGCTGTTTTTT
CASSLILGELFF
>few|TRBD1|TRBV2|TRBJ1-1
TGTGCCAGCAGTGAAGACAGGGGGCGGGGAACTGAAGCTTTCTTT
CASSEDRGRGTEAFF
>.|.|TRBV19|TRBJ2-5
TGTGCCAGTAGTATTCAGAATCAAGAGACCCAGTACTTC
CASSIQNQETQYF
>.|TRBD1|TRBV6-6|TRBJ2-7
TGTGCCAGCAGTTCGGGACAGGGGCCCTACGAGCAGTACTTC
CASSSGQGPYEQYF
>.|TRBD1|TRBV4-1|TRBJ1-3
TGCGCCAGCAGCCAAGACCCGGGACAGGGTGGTGGTTCTGGAAACACCATATATTTT
CASSQDPGQGGGSGNTIYF
>.|TRBD1|TRBV4-3|TRBJ2-3
TGCGCCAGCAGCCAAGGACAGGGCGGCGCAGATACGCAGTATTTT
CASSQGQGGADTQYF
>.|TRBD1|TRBV6-5|TRBJ2-7
TGTGCCAGCAGTTACTCTTTGCGACAGGGGGCCTACGAGCAGTACTTC
CASSYSLRQGAYEQYF
>.|.|TRBV4-1|TRBJ1-3
TGCGCCAGCAGCCAAGATCTACGAACCTCTGGAAACACCATATATTTT
CASSQDLRTSGNTIYF
>.|.|TRBV28|TRBJ1-1
TGTGCCAGCAGTTTTGGCCAGGGCTGGATGAACACTGAAGCTTTCTTT
CASSFGQGWMNTEAFF
>.|TRBD2|TRBV7-3|TRBJ2-5
TGTGCCAGCAGTCCTAGCGGGGGGGCCGTAGAGACCCAGTACTTC
CASSPSGGAVETQYF
>.|.|TRBV11-2|TRBJ1-1
TGTGCCAGCAGCGGTGGGCCGAACACTGAAGCTTTCTTT
CASSGGPNTEAFF
>.|.|TRBV7-6|TRBJ1-2
TGTGCCAGCAGCCCACCTGGAGGGGAGGGTGACTATGGCTACACCTTC
CASSPPGGEGDYGYTF
>.|TRBD2|TRBV30|TRBJ2-1
TGTGCCTGGAGACTAGCGGGGAGCAATGAGCAGTTCTTC
CAWRLAGSNEQFF
>.|TRBD1|TRBV19|TRBJ1-2
TGTGCCAGTAGTACCGTAGGGACAGGACCTCACTATGGCTACACCTTC
CASSTVGTGPHYGYTF
>.|TRBD1|TRBV29-1|TRBJ2-7
TGCAGCGTTAAGGGACAGGCCCCCTACGAGCAGTACTTC
CSVKGQAPYEQYF
>once|.|TRBV9|TRBJ2-7
TGTGCCAGCAGCGACGGCCGAGGTAGCGCGTACGAGCAGTACTTC
CASSDGRGSAYEQYF
>once|TRBD1|TRBV27|TRBJ2-4
TGTGCCAGCAGGAGACAGGGCGACGAAAACATTCAGTACTTC
CASRRQGDENIQYF
>once|.|TRBV29-1|TRBJ2-1
TGCAGCGTTAAACGGGATGAGCAGTTCTTC
CSVKRDEQFF
>.|TRBD2|TRBV6-2/TRBV6-3|TRBJ2-2
TGTGCCAGCAGTTGGGGGGGCACCGGGGAGCTGTTTTTT
CASSWGGTGELFF
>.|.|TRBV19|TRBJ2-1
TGTGCCAGTAGTATCATCGGGGGAAATGAGCAGTTCTTC
CASSIIGGNEQFF
>.|.|TRBV4-1|TRBJ1-2
TGCGCCAGCAGCCAAGGCCCGACGGGTGGCTACACCTTC
CASSQGPTGGYTF
>.|TRBD1|TRBV18|TRBJ1-6
TGTGCCAGCTCACCCCTTCAGGGGGCGCAGGGAAATTCACCCCTCCACTTT
CASSPLQGAQGNSPLHF
>.|TRBD1|TRBV24-1|TRBJ1-1
TGTGCCACCAAACAGGGGACTGAAGCTTTCTTT
CATKQGTEAFF
>.|TRBD2|TRBV28|TRBJ2-5
TGTGCCAGCAATTCCCCGGGACTAGGGGAGACCCAGTACTTC
CASNSPGLGETQYF
>once|.|TRBV9|TRBJ2-1
TGTGCCAGCAGCGTAGCGGGACTCGGAACTGGCAATGAGCAGTTCTTC
CASSVAGLGTGNEQFF
>once|.|TRBV18|TRBJ1-1
TGTGCCAGCTCACCCCTGGACAGCATGAACACTGAAGCTTTCTTT
CASSPLDSMNTEAFF
>.|.|TRBV3-1/TRBV3-2|TRBJ2-2
TGTGCCAGCAGCCAGGTTCCGTTAGCCGGGGAGCTGTTTTTT
CASSQVPLAGELFF
>.|.|TRBV6-5|TRBJ2-7
TGTGCCAGCAGTTCTAAGGGGCAGGTGAGCTCCTACGAGCAGTACTTC
CASSSKGQVSSYEQYF
>.|.|TRBV4-3|TRBJ2-5
TGCGCCAGCAGCCAAGATGGTTGGACGGGAAATCACCGGGAGACCCAGTACTTC
CASSQDGWTGNHRETQYF
>.|.|TRBV5-5|TRBJ2-3
TGTGCCAGCAGTAGCGCCCCGGCAGATACGCAGTATTTT
CASSSAPADTQYF
>few|.|TRBV5-5|TRBJ1-2
TGTGCCAGCAGCCCCAGGGCCGCCCCTAACTATGGCTACACCTTC
CASSPRAAPNYGYTF
>once|.|TRBV28|TRBJ2-5
TGTGCCAGCAGGCCCGGACAGCTGTACCAAGAGACCCAGTACTTC
CASRPGQLYQETQYF
>.|TRBD1|TRBV15|TRBJ2-7
TGTGCCACCAGCGGACGGGGACAGGGGGCCTACGAGCAGTACTTC
CATSGRGQGAYEQYF
>.|TRBD1|TRBV28|TRBJ1-5
TGTGCCAGCAGTTTATCCAGGGACAGGGGGCATCAGCCCCAGCATTTT
CASSLSRDRGHQPQHF
>.|.|TRBV30|TRBJ1-6
TGTGCCTGGAGTATCGGGGAGCTCTATAATTCACCCCTCCACTTT
CAWSIGELYNSPLHF
>.|.|TRBV28|TRBJ1-1
TGTGCCAGCAGTTTGGAACAGGGAACGGCAGAAGCTTTCTTT
CASSLEQGTAEAFF
>once|.|TRBV6-4|TRBJ1-6
TGTGCCAGCAGTGATCAGGGGTCGAATTCACCCCTCCACTTT
CASSDQGSNSPLHF
>.|TRBD2|TRBV5-1|TRBJ2-7
TGCGCCACCCAGTCGGGACTAGGTGGGACCTACGAGCAGTACTTC
CATQSGLGGTYEQYF
>.|.|TRBV6-5|TRBJ1-1
TGTGCCAGTTTTACAGGGACCCTTACATACACTGAAGCTTTCTTT
CASFTGTLTYTEAFF
>few|TRBD2|TRBV5-6|TRBJ2-7
TGTGCCAGTCGGTTCGGGGGGGGCCCCGAGCAGTACTTC
CASRFGGGPEQYF
>.|.|TRBV10-3|TRBJ2-3
TGTGCCATCAGTGAGACCCTTAGCGGACGCACAGATACGCAGTATTTT
CAISETLSGRTDTQYF
>.|TRBD1|TRBV12-3/TRBV12-4|TRBJ2-7
TGTGCCAGCAGTTTGGGACAGGGGAAGTACTTC
CASSLGQGKYF
>once|.|TRBV6-2/TRBV6-3|TRBJ2-1
TGTGCCAGCAGTGGAGGTACTTATCTAGGGGAGCAGTTCTTC
CASSGGTYLGEQFF
>.|.|TRBV28|TRBJ2-7
TGTGCCAGCAGTTTTTCTATCGGGGCAGGGAGGCCCTACGAGCAGTACTTC
CASSFSIGAGRPYEQYF
>once|.|TRBV3-1/TRBV3-2|TRBJ2-3
TGTGCCAGCAGCCTCAGGGGTGGGGCGGAAGATACGCAGTATTTT
CASSLRGGAEDTQYF
>once|TRBD1|TRBV7-2|TRBJ1-5
TGTGCCAGCAGCTGGACAGGAGGACCTGATAGCAATCAGCCCCAGCATTTT
CASSWTGGPDSNQPQHF
>once|.|TRBV5-6|TRBJ2-7
TGTGCCAGCAGCTCGGACTGGGAGCAGTACTTC
CASSSDWEQYF
>.|.|TRBV27|TRBJ2-1
TGTGCCAGCAGTTTATCTTCAGTCAATGAGCAGTTCTTC
CASSLSSVNEQFF
>.|TRBD2|TRBV11-3|TRBJ2-1
TGTGCCAGCAGCCCGGGGGGGACTAGAGACAACAATGAGCAGTTCTTC
CASSPGGTRDNNEQFF
>.|TRBD2|TRBV9|TRBJ2-3
TGTGCCAGCAGCCTCGGCGGCGGGAGGGACACAGATACGCAGTATTTT
CASSLGGGRDTDTQYF
>once|.|TRBV7-2|TRBJ1-4
TGTGCCAGCAGCTTAGAGCAGGGGAATGAAAAACTGTTTTTT
CASSLEQGNEKLFF
>.|.|TRBV6-5|TRBJ2-2
TGTGCCAGCAAACTTCAGGCCCCCGGGGAGCTGTTTTTT
CASKLQAPGELFF
>.|.|TRBV11-1|TRBJ2-5
TGTGCCAGCAGCCGGGACTACCAAGAGACCCAGTACTTC
CASSRDYQETQYF
>.|TRBD2|TRBV7-2|TRBJ2-1
TGTGCCAACAGCTTAGCGCGGGGGGGTTATGAGCAGTTCTTC
CANSLARGGYEQFF
>.|.|TRBV7-2|TRBJ1-2
TGTGCCAGCAGCTTAGGTGACAGCCTCTATGGCTACACCTTC
CASSLGDSLYGYTF